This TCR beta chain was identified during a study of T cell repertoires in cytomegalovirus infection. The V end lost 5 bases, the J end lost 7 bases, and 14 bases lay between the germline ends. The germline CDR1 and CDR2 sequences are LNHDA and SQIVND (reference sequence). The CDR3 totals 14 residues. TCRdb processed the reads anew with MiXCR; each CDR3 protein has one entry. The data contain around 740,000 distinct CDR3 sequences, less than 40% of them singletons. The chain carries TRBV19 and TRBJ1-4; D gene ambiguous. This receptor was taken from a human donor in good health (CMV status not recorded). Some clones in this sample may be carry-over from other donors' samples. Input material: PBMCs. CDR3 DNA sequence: TGTGCCAGTAGTCCTGTTTATACGGTTGAAAAACTGTTTTTT. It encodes CASSPVYTVEKLFF.